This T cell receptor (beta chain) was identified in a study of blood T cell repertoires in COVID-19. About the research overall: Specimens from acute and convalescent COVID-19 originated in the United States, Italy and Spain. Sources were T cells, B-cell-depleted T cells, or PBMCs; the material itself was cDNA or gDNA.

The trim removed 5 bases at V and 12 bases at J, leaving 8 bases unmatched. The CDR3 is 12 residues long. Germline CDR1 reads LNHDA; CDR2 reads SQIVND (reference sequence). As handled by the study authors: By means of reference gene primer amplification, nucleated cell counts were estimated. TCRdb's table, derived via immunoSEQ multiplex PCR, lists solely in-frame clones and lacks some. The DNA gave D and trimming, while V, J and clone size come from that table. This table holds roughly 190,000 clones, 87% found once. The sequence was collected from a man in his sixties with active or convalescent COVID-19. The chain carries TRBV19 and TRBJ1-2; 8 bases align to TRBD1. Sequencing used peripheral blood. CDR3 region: CASSPRTGTHTF. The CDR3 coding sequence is TGTGCCAGTAGTCCCCGGACAGGGACCCACACCTTC. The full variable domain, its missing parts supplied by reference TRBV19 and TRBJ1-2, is DGGITQSPKYLFRKEGQNVTLSCEQNLNHDAMYWYRQDPGQGLRLIYYSQIVNDFQKGDIAEGYSVSREKKESFPLTVTSAQKNPTAFYLCASSPRTGTHTFGSGTRLTVV.